These 18 T cell receptor beta chains were sequenced from one sample in a study of blood T cell repertoires in COVID-19. The method was immunoSEQ multiplex PCR; TCRdb's version includes in-frame clones alone and lacks a portion of them. The sample yields roughly 25,000 clones, over 60% seen once. Sample: peripheral blood. Source of these receptors: a woman older than 75 with acute or convalescent COVID-19.

The chain couples TRBV25-1 to TRBJ2-2; maybe TRBD1 (5 bases). The CDR3 spans 14 residues. Looked up from germline, CDR1 is MGHDK and CDR2 is SYGVNS. V shed 6 bases and J shed 4 bases, with 12 bases lying between them. This CDR3 is CASRGRAATGELFF. DNA of the CDR3: TGTGCCAGCAGAGGCAGGGCGGCCACCGGGGAGCTGTTTTTT. Full variable domain (rest looked up from reference TRBV25-1 and TRBJ2-2): EADIYQTPRYLVIGTGKKITLECSQTMGHDKMYWYQQDPGMELHLIHYSYGVNSTEKGDLSSESTVSRIRTEHFPLTLESARPSHTSQYLCASRGRAATGELFFGEGSRLTVL.

The gene calls are TRBV19 and TRBJ1-6, with D perhaps TRBD1 (6 bases). Trimming stripped 4 bases from V and 8 bases from J, with 12 bases between. Germline V lookup: CDR1 LNHDA, CDR2 SQIVND (reference sequence). The CDR3 consists of 14 residues. The CDR3 sequence: CASSNGGGYSPLHF. The CDR3 DNA is TGTGCCAGTAGTAATGGGGGCGGGTATTCACCCCTCCACTTT.

This chain uses TRBV15 with TRBJ1-1; TRBD1 aligns across 7 bases. CDR3 size: 13 residues. J lost 4 bases, V lost 1 base, and 0 bases had no gene match. The germline CDR1 and CDR2 sequences are LNHNV and YYDKDF (reference sequence). DNA of the CDR3: TGTGCCACCAGCAGAGCAGGGGGCACTGAAGCTTTCTTT. The encoded protein is CATSRAGGTEAFF.

This clone has a handful of counts. The genes are TRBV28 and TRBJ1-2; maybe TRBD1 (6 bases). V lost 5 bases, J lost 5 bases, and 9 bases lay in between. The CDR3 runs 12 residues. Per germline, CDR1 MDHEN and CDR2 SYDVKM. CDR3 in amino acids: CASSQTGYGYTF. The DNA of the CDR3 is TGTGCCAGCAGTCAAACAGGGTATGGCTACACCTTC.

The genes are TRBV10-3 and TRBJ1-6; D is unresolved. The germline V gene has CDR1 ENHRY and CDR2 SYGVKD. The CDR3 extends over 14 amino acids. V lost 2 bases to trimming and J lost 6 bases, with 8 bases between them. CDR3 protein: CAISEGTSNSPLHF. Written as DNA, the CDR3 is TGTGCCATCAGTGAGGGTACCAGTAATTCACCCCTCCACTTT.

CDR3 sequence (DNA): TGTGCCATCAGGGCAGGGCCCTCTGGAAACACCATATATTTT. Translated, it gives CAIRAGPSGNTIYF. V is TRBV10-3 and J is TRBJ1-3; tentative D call: TRBD1 (5 bases). CDR3 length: 14 amino acids. Germline V gene sequence: CDR1 ENHRY, CDR2 SYGVKD. Trimming took off 6 bases at V and 0 bases at J, with 9 bases between the two ends.

The chain links TRBV12-3 or TRBV12-4 to TRBJ2-7, with D perhaps TRBD2 (6 bases). This CDR3 is built from 13 residues. The germline V and J ends were trimmed by 6 bases and 5 bases, with 14 bases remaining between them. In DNA form, the CDR3 reads TGTGCCAGCAGCCCGGGACTCGGGAACGAGCAGTACTTC. It translates to CASSPGLGNEQYF.

The table lists this clone with a count of one. The junction shows a germline mismatch at one end, possibly a read error. The V and J genes are TRBV2 and TRBJ1-2; 7 bases are a match to TRBD1. Germline V gene data show CDR1 as SNHLY and CDR2 as FYNNEI. CDR3 length: 13 amino acids. CDR3 sequence (DNA): TGTGCCAGCAGTGGACAGGGAGGAGCCCCAACGTCCTTC. It specifies CASSGQGGAPTSF.

This clone was found many times. DNA for the CDR3: TGTGCCAGCAGCTCGGACACGTCCTACGAGCAGTACTTC. Translation: CASSSDTSYEQYF. The gene calls are TRBV11-2 and TRBJ2-7, with D tentatively TRBD1 (5 bases). V dropped 4 bases and J dropped 1 base, with 8 bases sitting between them. Germline V gene sequence: CDR1 SGHAT, CDR2 FQNNGV. CDR3 length equals 13 residues.

This clone turned up a few times. The gene calls are TRBV19 and TRBJ1-1, with D possibly being TRBD1 (5 bases). This CDR3 region has 11 residues. Germline CDR1 reads LNHDA; CDR2 reads SQIVND (reference sequence). V was trimmed by 7 bases and J by 8 bases, leaving 11 bases between them. The CDR3 nucleotides read TGTGCCAGTAAATTCCAGGGCGAAGCTTTCTTT. Protein product: CASKFQGEAFF.

This rearrangement joins TRBV21-1 to TRBJ2-5; TRBD2, the table's D call, lacks a check against the DNA. TRBV21-1 is listed as a pseudogene. This CDR3 has 15 residues. The CDR3 DNA is TGTGCCAGCAGCAAAGGGAGGCGGACGCAAGAGACCCAGTACTTC. It encodes CASSKGRRTQETQYF.

The V gene is TRBV4-1, the J gene TRBJ1-5; D uncertain. With 4 bases removed from V and 2 bases from J, the gap between germline ends came to 9 bases. The CDR3 length is 14 residues. Germline V CDR1 and CDR2: MGHRA, YSYEKL. The CDR3 nucleotides are TGCGCCAGCAGCCCCCAGAGGCGCAATCAGCCCCAGCATTTT. Its translation: CASSPQRRNQPQHF.

This clone has only one observation. This rearrangement joins TRBV7-9 to TRBJ2-3; the D gene is possibly TRBD2 (6 bases). CDR3 length: 17 amino acids. The V end lost 2 bases, the J end lost 0 bases, and 15 bases lay between the germline ends. Germline assignment: CDR1 SEHNR and CDR2 FQNEAQ (reference sequence). This CDR3 is CASSLLARGGSTDTQYF. CDR3 DNA: TGTGCCAGCAGCTTACTGGCTAGGGGAGGTAGCACAGATACGCAGTATTTT.

This clone appeared a few times. J is TRBJ2-7 and V is TRBV6-5; 10 nucleotides line up with TRBD1. The junction had 3 bases not matched to a gene; V was cut back by 0 bases and J by 1 base. Germline assignment: CDR1 MNHEY and CDR2 SVGAGI. The CDR3 runs 16 residues. The CDR3 region is CASSYSGTGVSYEQYF. DNA for the CDR3: TGTGCCAGCAGTTACTCAGGGACAGGGGTTTCCTACGAGCAGTACTTC.

V and J are TRBV4-1 and TRBJ2-1, with 9 bases lining up with TRBD2. Germline values: CDR1 MGHRA, CDR2 YSYEKL. The CDR3 covers 16 residues. V lost 0 bases and J lost 6; bases outside the gene matches: 6. The CDR3 nucleotides read TGCGCCAGCAGCCAAGAAGGGCTAGCGGGACCCAATGAGCAGTTCTTC. Its translation is CASSQEGLAGPNEQFF.

The chain carries TRBV2 and TRBJ2-1, with 9 bases identical to TRBD2. The V gene's germline CDR1 is SNHLY and CDR2 FYNNEI. Trimming took 3 bases from V and 7 from J; bases not matched to a gene: 7. The CDR3 runs to 15 residues. CDR3 protein: CASSDIAGESNEQFF. The CDR3, as DNA: TGTGCCAGCAGTGACATAGCGGGAGAATCGAATGAGCAGTTCTTC.

By share, this clone counts as medium-sized. The J gene is TRBJ1-3, the V gene TRBV6-5, with D tentatively TRBD1 (5 bases). Germline V gene sequence: CDR1 MNHEY, CDR2 SVGAGI. Trimming took off 5 bases at V and 4 bases at J, with 6 bases between the two ends. This CDR3 is built from 12 residues. Here the CDR3 reads CASSPGGNTIYF. CDR3 in DNA: TGTGCCAGCAGTCCAGGGGGAAACACCATATATTTT.

Only a few counts were recorded for this clone. The chain links TRBV2 to TRBJ1-5; tentatively, D is TRBD1 (6 bases). The V gene's germline CDR1 is SNHLY and CDR2 FYNNEI. The length of the CDR3 is 13 residues. Trimming left V 6 bases short and J 10 bases short, with 16 bases between. CDR3 bases: TGTGCCAGCAGGAAGGGGGATGAGGGACCCCAGCATTTT. Protein sequence: CASRKGDEGPQHF.